The present TCR beta chain was sequenced within a study of blood T cell repertoires in COVID-19. Overall study context: Samples came from the United States, Italy and Spain, spanning acute and convalescent COVID-19. The cDNA or gDNA used as material had been derived from T cells, B-cell-depleted T cells, or PBMCs.

As originally analysed: Estimates of nucleated cell counts were drawn from the amplification of reference gene primers. TCRdb's table, derived via immunoSEQ multiplex PCR, lists solely in-frame clones and lacks some. V, J and clone size were drawn from that table, and D and trimming were deduced from the DNA. The sample gives 250,000 to 300,000 clones, approximately 85% of which show up once; 5.1% is in the top ten. In germline, CDR1 is MDHEN, CDR2 SYDVKM. The CDR3 contains 14 residues. The V gene lost 3 bases and the J gene lost 1 base, with 9 bases spanning the gap. This TCR derives from a man between 45 and 60 years old with active or convalescent COVID-19. The genes are TRBV28 and TRBJ1-1; D perhaps matches TRBD1 (5 bases). The specimen was peripheral blood. CDR3 sequence: CASSLGGGNTEAFF. CDR3 in DNA: TGTGCCAGCAGTTTGGGGGGTGGGAACACTGAAGCTTTCTTT.